This TCR beta chain was identified during a study of T-cell memory formation after mild COVID-19. TCRdb recomputed calls from the 5' RACE reads with MiXCR, one row per CDR3 protein. This table has 300,000 to 400,000 distinct CDR3 sequences, approximately 29% appearing once. The trim removed 6 bases at V and 7 bases at J, leaving 12 bases unmatched. The CDR3 spans 15 residues. The rearrangement uses TRBV12-3 or TRBV12-4 and TRBJ2-1; 7 bases align to TRBD2. This receptor was identified in an adult woman who had mild COVID-19 (a few samples of this study predate the infection). Cell type and time point are not known. The specimen was PBMCs or a T cell subset sorted from them (not recorded which). The CDR3 sequence: CASSSGLGSANEQFF. In nucleotides, the CDR3 is TGTGCCAGCAGCTCCGGACTAGGCAGTGCGAATGAGCAGTTCTTC.